This T cell receptor beta chain was documented in a study of T cell responses to AZD1222 COVID-19 vaccine (dated by TCRdb to the early 2020s). With respect to the entire study: TCR sequencing was performed for roughly 250 trial participants, of whom about 200 were given two doses of AZD1222 and roughly 25 were given two doses of MenACWY control vaccine. Trial participants were enrolled by age into subgroups of 18-55, 56-69 and 70-plus years, and around 150, 29 and 61 TCR-sequenced participants, respectively, were included in these subgroups.

On this clone: The antigen it binds to is not known. No base quality information exists; no much larger clone differs at one position.

The CDR3 goes from the cysteine to the phenylalanine over 16 residues. The only DNA kept is the CDR3, 48 bases in frame from the first base. Clipping removes 4 bases from V and 1 base from J, with 4 as the unmatched junction base count. Per the germline V gene (reference sequence), LNHDA is the CDR1 and SQIVND is the CDR2. The full study reports these points: No day 14 peak-response samples were available, so repertoires were characterized only after the peak T cell response. Only 5 to 7 AZD1222 recipients were SARS-CoV-2 seropositive at baseline, limiting conclusions about previously exposed vaccinees. The 56-69-year group was small, and its depth increase did not reach significance, likely because of low power. Epitopes outside the regions mutated in the B.1.351 and B.1.1.7 variants were reportedly recognized by nearly half of the unique spike-specific TCRs. The whole spike protein was spanned by vaccine-associated CD4 TCRs, and dominant responses were seen in regions 160-218 and 743-854. Spike-specific TCR breadth and depth rose significantly after two AZD1222 doses compared with day 0 and with MenACWY recipients. Participants were mostly white British and included more females than males, and it was suggested by the authors that clonal diversity may have been underestimated.

Interpreted using the paper, the time point label stands for: baseline before first vaccination. The sample's treatment or condition label is to be understood as: meningococcal conjugate vaccine given as trial control. Vaccinee samples came from UK trials COV001 and COV002, including a single-blind randomized controlled phase 2/3 trial of AZD1222 (ChAdOx1 nCoV-19) in healthy adults. Trial participant PBMC samples were collected at day 0 and day 28 after the second dose for TCRbeta chain sequencing. The CDR3 regions of human TCRbeta chains were subjected to immunosequencing. Under the source paper's analysis protocol: Repertoire TCRs were checked for matches against a reference library of SARS-CoV-2-specific TCRs that had been generated using the MIRA antigen-specificity platform. Breadth was defined as the fraction of unique TCRs that were SARS-CoV-2-associated. Depth was defined as the fraction of total T cells that were SARS-CoV-2-associated. Using the MIRA data, every spike-specific TCR was mapped to the spike region that the TCR reacted to and assigned to either a CD4 or a CD8 class. Log10-transformed breadth and depth values were compared by one-way ANOVA with Sidak's multiple comparisons tests. TCRdb limited this immuneACCESS table to in-frame rearrangements with V and J called. A share of clones is missing; checked studies link under half to unresolved V genes, and the rest is unexplained. V and J calls and clone size are as listed in that table; D and trimming were resolved from the DNA. Here the sample has about 220,000 clones; under 95% occur a single time. In total, the top ten clones hold 1% of the sample.

Sequences were derived from peripheral blood, sampled on day 0 of MenACWY control vaccination. The receptor comes from an adult in good health. Here the chain combines TRBV19 and TRBJ2-7, and TRBD2 aligns with 13 junction nucleotides. The bases are TGTGCCAGTAGTACGACTAGCGGGGGGACTTCCTACGAGCAGTACTTC. It specifies CASSTTSGGTSYEQYF.